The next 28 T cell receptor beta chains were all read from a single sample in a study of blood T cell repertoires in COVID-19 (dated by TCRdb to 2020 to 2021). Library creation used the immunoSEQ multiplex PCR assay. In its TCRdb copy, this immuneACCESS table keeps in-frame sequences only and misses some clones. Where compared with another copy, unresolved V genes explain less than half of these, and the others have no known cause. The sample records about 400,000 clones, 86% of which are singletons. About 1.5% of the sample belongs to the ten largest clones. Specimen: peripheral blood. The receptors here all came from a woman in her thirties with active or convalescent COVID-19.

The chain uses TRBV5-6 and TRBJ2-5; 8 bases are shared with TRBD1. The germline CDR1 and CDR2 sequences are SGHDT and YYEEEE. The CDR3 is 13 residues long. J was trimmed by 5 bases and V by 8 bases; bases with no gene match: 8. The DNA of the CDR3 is TGTGCCAGTCACGCAGGGGGCCTGGAGACCCAGTACTTC. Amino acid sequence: CASHAGGLETQYF.

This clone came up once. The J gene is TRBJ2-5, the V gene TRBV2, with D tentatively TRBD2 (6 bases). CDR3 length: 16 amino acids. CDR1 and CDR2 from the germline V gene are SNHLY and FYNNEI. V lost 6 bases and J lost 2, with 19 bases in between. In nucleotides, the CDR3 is TGTGCCAGCAGGGTCGCCGGGGGATACCTTCAAGAGACCCAGTACTTC. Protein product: CASRVAGGYLQETQYF. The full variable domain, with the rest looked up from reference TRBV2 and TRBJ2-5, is EPEVTQTPSHQVTQMGQEVILRCVPISNHLYFYWYRQILGQKVEFLVSFYNNEISEKSEIFDDQFSVERPDGSNFTLKIRSTKLEDSAMYFCASRVAGGYLQETQYFGPGTRLLVL.

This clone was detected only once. CDR3 in DNA: TGCGCCAGCAGCTGGAGGGGAGCGGGGGACACAGATACGCAGTATTTT. This encodes CASSWRGAGDTDTQYF. This chain joins TRBV5-1 and TRBJ2-3; TRBD2 matches at 8 bases. The length of the CDR3 is 16 residues. Germline CDR1 reads SGHRS; CDR2 reads YFSETQ. V lost 3 bases and J lost 2; bases outside the gene matches: 8. The entire variable domain, with the rest obtained from reference TRBV5-1 and TRBJ2-3, is as follows: KAGVTQTPRYLIKTRGQQVTLSCSPISGHRSVSWYQQTPGQGLQFLFEYFSETQRNKGNFPGRFSGRQFSNSRSEMNVSTLELGDSALYLCASSWRGAGDTDTQYFGPGTRLTVL.

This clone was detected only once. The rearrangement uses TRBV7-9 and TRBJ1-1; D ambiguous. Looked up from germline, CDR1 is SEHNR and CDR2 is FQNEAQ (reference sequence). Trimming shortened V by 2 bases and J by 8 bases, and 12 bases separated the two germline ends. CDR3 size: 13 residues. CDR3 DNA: TGTGCCAGCAGCTTACCGCTGGGAGACGAAGCTTTCTTT. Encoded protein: CASSLPLGDEAFF.

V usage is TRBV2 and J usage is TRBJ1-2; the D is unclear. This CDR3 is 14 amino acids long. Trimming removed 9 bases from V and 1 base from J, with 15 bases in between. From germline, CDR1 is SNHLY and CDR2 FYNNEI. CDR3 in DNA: TGTGCCAGGTTACCTTTGGGGAGTAACTATGGCTACACCTTC. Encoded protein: CARLPLGSNYGYTF.

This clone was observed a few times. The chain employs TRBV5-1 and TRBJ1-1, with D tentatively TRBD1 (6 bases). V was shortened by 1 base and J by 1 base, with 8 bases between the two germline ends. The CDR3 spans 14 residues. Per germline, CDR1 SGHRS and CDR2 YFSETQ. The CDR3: CASSLYRENTEAFF. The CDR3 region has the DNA TGCGCCAGCAGCTTGTACAGGGAGAACACTGAAGCTTTCTTT.

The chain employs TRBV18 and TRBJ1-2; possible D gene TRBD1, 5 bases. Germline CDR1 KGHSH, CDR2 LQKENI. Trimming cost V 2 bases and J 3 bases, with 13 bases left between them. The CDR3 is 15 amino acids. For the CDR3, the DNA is TGTGCCAGCTCACCAGACAGTCGCGGGGACTATGGCTACACCTTC. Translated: CASSPDSRGDYGYTF. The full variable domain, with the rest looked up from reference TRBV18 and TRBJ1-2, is NAGVMQNPRHLVRRRGQEARLRCSPMKGHSHVYWYRQLPEEGLKFMVYLQKENIIDESGMPKERFSAEFPKEGPSILRIQQVVRGDSAAYFCASSPDSRGDYGYTFGSGTRLTVV.

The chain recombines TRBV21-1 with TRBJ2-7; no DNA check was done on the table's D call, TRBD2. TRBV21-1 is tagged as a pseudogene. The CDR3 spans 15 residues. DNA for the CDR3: TGTGCCAGCAGCAAAAACCAGAGGAGCTCCTACGAGCAGTACTTC. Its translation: CASSKNQRSSYEQYF.

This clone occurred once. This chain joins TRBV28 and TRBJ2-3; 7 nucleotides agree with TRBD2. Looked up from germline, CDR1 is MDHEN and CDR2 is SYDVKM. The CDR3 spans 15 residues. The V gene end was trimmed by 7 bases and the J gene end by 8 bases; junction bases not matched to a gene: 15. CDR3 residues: CASTSGGDPRATQYF. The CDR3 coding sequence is TGTGCCAGCACCAGTGGGGGGGACCCGCGCGCTACGCAGTATTTT. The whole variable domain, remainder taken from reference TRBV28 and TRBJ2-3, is DVKVTQSSRYLVKRTGEKVFLECVQDMDHENMFWYRQDPGLGLRLIYFSYDVKMKEKGDIPEGYSVSREKKERFSLILESASTNQTSMYLCASTSGGDPRATQYFGPGTRLTVL.

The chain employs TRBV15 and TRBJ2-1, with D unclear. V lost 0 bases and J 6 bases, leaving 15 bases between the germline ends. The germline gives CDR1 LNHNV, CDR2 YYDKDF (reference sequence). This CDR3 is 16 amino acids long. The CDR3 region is CATSREGFGLGNEQFF. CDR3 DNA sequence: TGTGCCACCAGCAGAGAGGGTTTCGGTCTAGGCAATGAGCAGTTCTTC.

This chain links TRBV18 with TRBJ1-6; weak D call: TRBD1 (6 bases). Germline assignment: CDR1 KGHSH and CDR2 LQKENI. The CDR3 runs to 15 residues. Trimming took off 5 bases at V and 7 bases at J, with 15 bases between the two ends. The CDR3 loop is CASSSTGLENSPLHF. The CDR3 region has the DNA TGTGCCAGCTCATCAACAGGGCTGGAGAATTCACCCCTCCACTTT.

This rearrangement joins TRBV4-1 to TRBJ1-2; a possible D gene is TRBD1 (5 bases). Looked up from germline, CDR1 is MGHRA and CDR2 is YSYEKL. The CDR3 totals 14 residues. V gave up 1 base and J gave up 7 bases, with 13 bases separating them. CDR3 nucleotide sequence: TGCGCCAGCAGCCAAGCAGGGCAGGCCACTGGCTACACCTTC. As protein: CASSQAGQATGYTF.

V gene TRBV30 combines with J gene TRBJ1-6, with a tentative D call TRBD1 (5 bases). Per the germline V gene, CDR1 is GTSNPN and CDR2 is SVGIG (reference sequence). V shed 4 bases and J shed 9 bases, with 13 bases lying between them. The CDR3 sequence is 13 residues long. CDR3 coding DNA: TGTGCCTGGACCTATAGGGGCAGTTCACCCCTCCACTTT. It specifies CAWTYRGSSPLHF.

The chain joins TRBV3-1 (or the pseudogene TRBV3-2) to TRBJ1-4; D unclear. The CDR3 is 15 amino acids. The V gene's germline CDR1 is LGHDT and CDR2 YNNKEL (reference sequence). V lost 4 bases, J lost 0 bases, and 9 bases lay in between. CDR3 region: CASSLNGATNEKLFF. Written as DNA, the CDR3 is TGTGCCAGCAGCCTGAACGGGGCAACTAATGAAAAACTGTTTTTT.

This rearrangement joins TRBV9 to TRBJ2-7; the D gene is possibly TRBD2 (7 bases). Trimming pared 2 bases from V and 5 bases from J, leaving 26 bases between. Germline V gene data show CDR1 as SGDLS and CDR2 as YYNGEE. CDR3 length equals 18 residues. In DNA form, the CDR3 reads TGTGCCAGCAGCGTCGAAGCCGGGACATCTATCGGGAGGCACGAGCAGTACTTC. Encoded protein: CASSVEAGTSIGRHEQYF.

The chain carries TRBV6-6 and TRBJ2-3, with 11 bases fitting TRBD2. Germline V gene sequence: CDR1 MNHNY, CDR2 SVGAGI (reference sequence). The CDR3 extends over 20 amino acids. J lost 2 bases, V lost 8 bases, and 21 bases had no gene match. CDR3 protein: CASGYPGLAAPLDITDTQYF. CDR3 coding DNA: TGTGCCAGCGGCTACCCGGGACTAGCGGCCCCTCTAGACATCACAGATACGCAGTATTTT.

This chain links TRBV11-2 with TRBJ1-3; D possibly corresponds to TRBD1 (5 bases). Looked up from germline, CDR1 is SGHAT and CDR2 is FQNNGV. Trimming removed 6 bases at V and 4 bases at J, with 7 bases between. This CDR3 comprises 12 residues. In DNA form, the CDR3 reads TGTGCCAGCAGATCAGGGGGAAACACCATATATTTT. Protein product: CASRSGGNTIYF.

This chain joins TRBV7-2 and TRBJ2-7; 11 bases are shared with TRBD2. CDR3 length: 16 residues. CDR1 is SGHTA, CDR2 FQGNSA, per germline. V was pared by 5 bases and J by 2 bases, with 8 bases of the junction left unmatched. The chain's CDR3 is CASSAFLAGGAYEQYF. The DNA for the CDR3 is TGTGCCAGCAGCGCGTTCCTAGCGGGGGGCGCCTACGAGCAGTACTTC.

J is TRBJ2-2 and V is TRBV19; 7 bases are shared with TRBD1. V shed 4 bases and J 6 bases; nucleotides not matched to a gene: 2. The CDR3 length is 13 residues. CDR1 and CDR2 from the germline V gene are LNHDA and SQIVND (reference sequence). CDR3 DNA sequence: TGTGCCAGTAGTACACAGGGGCCCGGGGAGCTGTTTTTT. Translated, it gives CASSTQGPGELFF. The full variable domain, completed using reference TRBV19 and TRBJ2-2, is DGGITQSPKYLFRKEGQNVTLSCEQNLNHDAMYWYRQDPGQGLRLIYYSQIVNDFQKGDIAEGYSVSREKKESFPLTVTSAQKNPTAFYLCASSTQGPGELFFGEGSRLTVL.

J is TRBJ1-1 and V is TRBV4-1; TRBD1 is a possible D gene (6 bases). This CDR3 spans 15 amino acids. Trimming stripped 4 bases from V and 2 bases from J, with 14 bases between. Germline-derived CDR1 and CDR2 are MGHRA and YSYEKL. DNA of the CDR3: TGCGCCAGCAGCCCCGGGGACACTTTTAACACTGAAGCTTTCTTT. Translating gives CASSPGDTFNTEAFF.

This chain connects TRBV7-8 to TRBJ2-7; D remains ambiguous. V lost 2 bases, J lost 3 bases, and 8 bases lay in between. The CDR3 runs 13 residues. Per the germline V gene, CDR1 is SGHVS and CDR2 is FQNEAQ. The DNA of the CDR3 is TGTGCCAGCAGCTTATTGTCCCACTACGAGCAGTACTTC. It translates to CASSLLSHYEQYF.

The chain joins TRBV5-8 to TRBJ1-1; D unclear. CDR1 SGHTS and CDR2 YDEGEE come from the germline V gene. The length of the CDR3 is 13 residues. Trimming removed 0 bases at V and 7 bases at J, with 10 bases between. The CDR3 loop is CASSLAPSHEAFF. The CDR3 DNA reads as TGTGCCAGCAGCTTGGCACCCTCACATGAAGCTTTCTTT.

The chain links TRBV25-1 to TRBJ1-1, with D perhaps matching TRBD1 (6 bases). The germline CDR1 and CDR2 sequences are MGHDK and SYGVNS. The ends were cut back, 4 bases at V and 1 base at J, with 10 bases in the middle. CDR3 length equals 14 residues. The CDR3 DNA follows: TGTGCCAGCAGTGTGGACAGTAAGAACACTGAAGCTTTCTTT. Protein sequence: CASSVDSKNTEAFF.

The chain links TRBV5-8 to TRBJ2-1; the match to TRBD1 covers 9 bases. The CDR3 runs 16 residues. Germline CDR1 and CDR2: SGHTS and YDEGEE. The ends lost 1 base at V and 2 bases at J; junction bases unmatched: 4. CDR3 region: CASSLPGTGTYNEQFF. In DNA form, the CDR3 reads TGTGCCAGCAGCTTGCCCGGGACAGGGACCTACAATGAGCAGTTCTTC. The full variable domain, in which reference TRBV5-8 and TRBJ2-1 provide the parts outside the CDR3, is EAGVTQSPTHLIKTRGQQATLRCSPISGHTSVYWYQQALGLGLQFLLWYDEGEERNRGNFPPRFSGRQFPNYSSELNVNALELEDSALYLCASSLPGTGTYNEQFFGPGTRLTVL.

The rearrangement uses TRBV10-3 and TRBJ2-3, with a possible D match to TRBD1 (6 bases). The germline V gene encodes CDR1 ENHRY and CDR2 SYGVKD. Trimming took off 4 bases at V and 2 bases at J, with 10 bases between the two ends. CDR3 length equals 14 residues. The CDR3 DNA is TGTGCCATCAGTGGGACAGAAAACACAGATACGCAGTATTTT. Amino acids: CAISGTENTDTQYF.

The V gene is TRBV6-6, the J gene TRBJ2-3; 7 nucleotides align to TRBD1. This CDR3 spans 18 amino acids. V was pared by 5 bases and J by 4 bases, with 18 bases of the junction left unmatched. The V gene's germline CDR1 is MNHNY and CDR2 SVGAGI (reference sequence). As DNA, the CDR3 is TGTGCCAGCAGTCGTCACACACTTACAGGGGATCAAGCAGATACGCAGTATTTT. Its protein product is CASSRHTLTGDQADTQYF.

The CDR3 DNA follows: TGTGCCAGCTCACCTGAGTACGAGCAGTACTTC. This codes for CASSPEYEQYF. The genes are TRBV18 and TRBJ2-7; D not certain. V lost 3 bases to trimming and J lost 4 bases, with 4 bases between them. Germline V gene data show CDR1 as KGHSH and CDR2 as LQKENI. The CDR3 is 11 residues long.

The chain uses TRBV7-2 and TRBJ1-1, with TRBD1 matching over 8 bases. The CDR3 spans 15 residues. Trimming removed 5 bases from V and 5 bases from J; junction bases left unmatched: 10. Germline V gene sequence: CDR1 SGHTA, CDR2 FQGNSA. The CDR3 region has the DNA TGTGCCAGCAGCCCCGCCGGACAGGGCGGAACTGAAGCTTTCTTT. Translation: CASSPAGQGGTEAFF.